This T cell receptor beta chain came from a study of blood T cell repertoires in COVID-19. Study details: From the United States, Italy and Spain came samples of acute and convalescent COVID-19. Sources were T cells, B-cell-depleted T cells, or PBMCs; the material itself was cDNA or gDNA.

Germline V CDR1 and CDR2: MDHEN, SYDVKM. Trimming took 8 bases from V and 1 from J, leaving 6 bases between them. This CDR3 region has 13 residues. In the study's own analysis: Cell counts per sample came from amplifying reference gene primers. Data came from immunoSEQ multiplex PCR; TCRdb stores just in-frame clones and leaves some out. V, J and clone size were drawn from that table, and D and trimming were deduced from the DNA. The table lists over 200,000 clones, approximately 90% of them singletons. The chain recombines TRBV28 with TRBJ2-6, with unresolved D. The source of this sequence is a man aged 25-45 years with acute or convalescent COVID-19. Sequencing was done on a sample of peripheral blood. CDR3 in DNA: TGTGCCAGCCTAAAATCTGGGGCCAACGTCCTGACTTTC. The encoded protein is CASLKSGANVLTF.